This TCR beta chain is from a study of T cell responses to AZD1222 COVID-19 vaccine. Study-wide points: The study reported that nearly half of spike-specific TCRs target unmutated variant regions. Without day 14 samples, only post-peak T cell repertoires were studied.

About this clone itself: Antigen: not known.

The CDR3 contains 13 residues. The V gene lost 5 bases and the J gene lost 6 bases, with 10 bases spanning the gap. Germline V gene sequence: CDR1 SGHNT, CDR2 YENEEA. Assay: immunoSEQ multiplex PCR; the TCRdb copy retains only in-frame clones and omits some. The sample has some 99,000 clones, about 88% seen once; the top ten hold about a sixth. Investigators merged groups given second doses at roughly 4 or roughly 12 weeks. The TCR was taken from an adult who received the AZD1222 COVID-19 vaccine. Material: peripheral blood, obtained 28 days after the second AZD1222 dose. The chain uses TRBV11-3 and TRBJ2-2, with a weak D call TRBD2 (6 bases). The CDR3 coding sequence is TGTGCCAGCAGCCGGGAGCCCCCCGGGGAGCTGTTTTTT. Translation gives CASSREPPGELFF.